This T cell receptor beta chain comes out of a study of shared clonotypes between healthy human individuals. The overall study: CD4 naive cells filled three plates per donor, CD4 memory three, CD8 naive two and CD8 memory one. Study-wide results and caveats: Although depth was large, rarefaction showed that sequencing of the sorted subsets was incomplete. A reduction in generation probabilities was seen for non-shared clonotypes relative to those shared by all four donors.

The germline gives CDR1 SGHAT, CDR2 FQNNGV. The CDR3 spans 16 residues. V dropped 4 bases and J dropped 6; count of bases not matched to a gene: 11. It was at deep level that the assay was run. Only in-frame clones appear in the TCRdb table, and some are missing; sequencing was by immunoSEQ multiplex PCR. The sample has under 1 million clones; almost 95% are singletons. Turning to this clone: Its antigen is unidentified.

CD45RO-negative, CCR7-selected cells formed the naive CD8 fraction, which excluded terminally differentiated effector memory CD45RA+ cells. The sequence was obtained from a man aged 30 to 45 in good health. What was sequenced was naive CD8+ T cells sorted from blood. The chain employs TRBV11-2 and TRBJ2-2; 7 bases agree with TRBD2. The CDR3 coding sequence is TGTGCCAGCAGCTCGAACCCCGGGACTATGGCCGGGGAGCTGTTTTTT. Its translation: CASSSNPGTMAGELFF.